These 8 T cell receptor beta chains share one sample of origin, sequenced in a study of shared clonotypes between healthy human individuals. Repertoires were generated with immunoSEQ multiplex PCR, while TCRdb's copy carries only in-frame clones and drops some. The sample yields more than 2 million clones, 90% to 96% seen once. The sequencing sample was made of naive CD4+ T cells sorted from blood. Regarding subset: CD45RA+ positively selected. Source of these receptors: a man aged 18 to 35 in good health.

About this clone itself: The same CDR3 also results from other DNA sequences found in this sample. The V gene is TRBV4-1, the J gene TRBJ1-2; D remains unclear. CDR1 and CDR2 (germline): MGHRA, YSYEKL. The CDR3 consists of 15 residues. The germline V and J ends were trimmed by 0 bases and 0 bases, with 8 bases remaining between them. Here the CDR3 DNA reads TGCGCCAGCAGCCAAGACAGGACCGCTAACTATGGCTACACCTTC. The encoded protein is CASSQDRTANYGYTF.

This sequence joins TRBV19 and TRBJ2-2; unclear D gene. Germline lookup yields CDR1 LNHDA and CDR2 SQIVND (reference sequence). V shed 7 bases and J shed 1 base, with 10 bases lying between them. The length of the CDR3 is 14 residues. This chain's CDR3 is CASKVLVNTGELFF. The CDR3 nucleotides read TGTGCCAGTAAGGTTCTCGTGAACACCGGGGAGCTGTTTTTT.

Turning to this clone: Different DNA sequences within this sample yield the same CDR3. The chain carries TRBV5-1 and TRBJ2-2; maybe TRBD2 (6 bases). This CDR3 spans 15 amino acids. Germline V gives CDR1 SGHRS, CDR2 YFSETQ. Trimming removed 3 bases at V and 0 bases at J, with 9 bases between. CDR3 protein: CASSSGTSNTGELFF. The CDR3 nucleotides are TGCGCCAGCAGCTCCGGGACTTCGAACACCGGGGAGCTGTTTTTT. The entire variable domain, with the rest obtained from reference TRBV5-1 and TRBJ2-2, is as follows: KAGVTQTPRYLIKTRGQQVTLSCSPISGHRSVSWYQQTPGQGLQFLFEYFSETQRNKGNFPGRFSGRQFSNSRSEMNVSTLELGDSALYLCASSSGTSNTGELFFGEGSRLTVL.

The V and J genes are TRBV6-1 and TRBJ2-3; 11 bases agree with TRBD1. The trim removed 5 bases at V and 5 bases at J, leaving 3 bases unmatched. The CDR3 spans 14 residues. Germline V gene lookup returns CDR1 MNHNS and CDR2 SASEGT. The CDR3 sequence is CASSLGTGGDTQYF. CDR3 DNA sequence: TGTGCCAGCAGTCTCGGGACAGGGGGAGATACGCAGTATTTT.

As to this clone: At the DNA level, this CDR3 is encoded by other sequences in the same sample as well. The chain uses TRBV9 and TRBJ1-2; a possible D gene is TRBD1 (5 bases). From germline, CDR1 is SGDLS and CDR2 YYNGEE. The CDR3 spans 14 residues. V was pared by 0 bases and J by 2 bases, with 8 bases between. CDR3 region: CASSVDRGNYGYTF. In DNA, the CDR3 is TGTGCCAGCAGCGTAGACCGGGGGAACTATGGCTACACCTTC.

The gene calls are TRBV2 and TRBJ2-2; 9 bases map to TRBD1. Losses at the gene ends were 6 bases for V and 5 bases for J; bases not matched to a gene: 7. Per germline, CDR1 SNHLY and CDR2 FYNNEI. The CDR3 has 15 amino acids. CDR3 sequence: CASSGTGRDTGELFF. In nucleotides, the CDR3 is TGTGCCAGCAGCGGGACAGGGAGGGATACCGGGGAGCTGTTTTTT.

The rearrangement links TRBV13 to TRBJ1-6; possibly TRBD1 for D (6 bases). Germline V gives CDR1 PRHDT, CDR2 FYEKMQ (reference sequence). CDR3 length: 16 amino acids. V was cut by 1 base and J by 0 bases, with 7 bases left in between. The chain's CDR3 is CASSLARGSYNSPLHF. The CDR3 DNA sequence: TGTGCCAGCAGCTTAGCCAGGGGCTCCTATAATTCACCCCTCCACTTT.

CDR3 in DNA: TGTGCCAGCAGCGTAGCGTCCGGGGCGGGTGAGCAGTTCTTC. Encoded protein: CASSVASGAGEQFF. The rearrangement joins TRBV9 to TRBJ2-1; D may correspond to TRBD1 or TRBD2 (5 bases each). Trimming took 0 bases from V and 9 from J, leaving 13 bases between them. Germline-derived CDR1 and CDR2 are SGDLS and YYNGEE. The CDR3 contains 14 residues.